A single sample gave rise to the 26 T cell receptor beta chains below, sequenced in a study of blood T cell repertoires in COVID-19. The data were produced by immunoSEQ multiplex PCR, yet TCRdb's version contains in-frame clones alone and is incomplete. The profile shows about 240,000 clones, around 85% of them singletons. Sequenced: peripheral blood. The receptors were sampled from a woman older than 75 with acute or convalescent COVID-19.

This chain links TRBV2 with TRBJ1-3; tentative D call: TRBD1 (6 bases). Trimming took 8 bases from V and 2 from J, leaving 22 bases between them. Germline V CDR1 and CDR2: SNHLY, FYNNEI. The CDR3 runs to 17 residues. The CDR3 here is CASGLGGAGTTGNTIYF. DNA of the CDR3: TGTGCCAGCGGACTGGGAGGGGCCGGGACAACTGGAAACACCATATATTTT. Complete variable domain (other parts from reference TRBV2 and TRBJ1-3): EPEVTQTPSHQVTQMGQEVILRCVPISNHLYFYWYRQILGQKVEFLVSFYNNEISEKSEIFDDQFSVERPDGSNFTLKIRSTKLEDSAMYFCASGLGGAGTTGNTIYFGEGSWLTVV.

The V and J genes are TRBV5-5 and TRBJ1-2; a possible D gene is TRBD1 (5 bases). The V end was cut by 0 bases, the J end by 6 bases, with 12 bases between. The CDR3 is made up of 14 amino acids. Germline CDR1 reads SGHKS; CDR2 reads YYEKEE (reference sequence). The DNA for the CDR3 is TGTGCCAGCAGCTTGGCAGGGCCCAATGATGGCTACACCTTC. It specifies CASSLAGPNDGYTF.

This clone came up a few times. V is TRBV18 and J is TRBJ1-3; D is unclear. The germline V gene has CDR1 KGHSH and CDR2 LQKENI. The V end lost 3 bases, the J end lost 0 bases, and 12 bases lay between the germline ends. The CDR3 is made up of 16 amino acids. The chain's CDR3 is CASSPPTGYSGNTIYF. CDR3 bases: TGTGCCAGCTCACCGCCGACGGGGTACTCTGGAAACACCATATATTTT.

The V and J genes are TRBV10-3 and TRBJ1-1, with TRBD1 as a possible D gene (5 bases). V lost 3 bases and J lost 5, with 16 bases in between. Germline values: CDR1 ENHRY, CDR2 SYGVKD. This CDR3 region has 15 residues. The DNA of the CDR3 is TGTGCCATCAGTGATGGCGAACACCCAGGGACTGAAGCTTTCTTT. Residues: CAISDGEHPGTEAFF.

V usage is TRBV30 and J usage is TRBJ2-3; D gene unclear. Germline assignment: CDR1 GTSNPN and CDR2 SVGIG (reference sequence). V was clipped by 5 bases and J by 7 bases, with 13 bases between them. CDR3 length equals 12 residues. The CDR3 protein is CAWEPLHHTQYF. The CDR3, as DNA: TGTGCCTGGGAACCCTTACACCATACGCAGTATTTT. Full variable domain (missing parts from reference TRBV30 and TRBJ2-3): SQTIHQWPATLVQPVGSPLSLECTVEGTSNPNLYWYRQAAGRGLQLLFYSVGIGQISSEVPQNLSASRPQDRQFILSSKKLLLSDSGFYLCAWEPLHHTQYFGPGTRLTVL.

CDR3: CASSQRFGTGSTEQYF. Written as DNA, the CDR3 is TGTGCCAGCAGCCAAAGGTTTGGGACAGGCTCCACCGAGCAGTACTTC. This rearrangement joins TRBV3-1 (or the pseudogene TRBV3-2) to TRBJ2-7; TRBD1 agrees at 8 bases. The CDR3 sequence is 16 residues long. Germline V gene data show CDR1 as LGHDT and CDR2 as YNNKEL (reference sequence). With V trimmed by 2 bases and J by 6 bases, 12 bases remained unmatched.

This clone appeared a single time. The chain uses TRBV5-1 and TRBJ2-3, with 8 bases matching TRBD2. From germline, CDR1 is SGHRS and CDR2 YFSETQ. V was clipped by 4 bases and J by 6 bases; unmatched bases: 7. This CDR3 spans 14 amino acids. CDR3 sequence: CASSNRGGADTQYF. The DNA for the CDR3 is TGCGCCAGCAGCAACCGGGGGGGCGCGGATACGCAGTATTTT.

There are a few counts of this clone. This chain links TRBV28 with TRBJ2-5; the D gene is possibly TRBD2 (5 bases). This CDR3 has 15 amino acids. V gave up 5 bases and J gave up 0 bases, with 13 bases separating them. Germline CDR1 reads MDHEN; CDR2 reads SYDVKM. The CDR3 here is CASSEIKRYQETQYF. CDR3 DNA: TGTGCCAGCAGTGAGATAAAGCGGTACCAAGAGACCCAGTACTTC.

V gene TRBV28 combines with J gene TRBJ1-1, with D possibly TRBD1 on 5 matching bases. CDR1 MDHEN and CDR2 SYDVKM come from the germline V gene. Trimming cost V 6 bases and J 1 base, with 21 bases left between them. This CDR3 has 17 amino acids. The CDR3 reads CASRDWLGLLGNTEAFF. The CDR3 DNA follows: TGTGCCAGCAGAGATTGGTTGGGACTTCTTGGGAACACTGAAGCTTTCTTT.

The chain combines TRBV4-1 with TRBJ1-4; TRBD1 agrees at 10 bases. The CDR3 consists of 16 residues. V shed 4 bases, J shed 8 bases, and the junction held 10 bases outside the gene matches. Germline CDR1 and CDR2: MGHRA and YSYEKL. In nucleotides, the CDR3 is TGCGCCAGCAGCCCCCTCCGCGGGACAGGGGACGAAAAACTGTTTTTT. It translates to CASSPLRGTGDEKLFF.

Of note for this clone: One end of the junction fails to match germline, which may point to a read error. The CDR3 loop reads CASSPTRGSSGNTTYF. The DNA for the CDR3 is TGTGCCAGCAGCCCTACAAGAGGCAGCTCTGGAAACACCACATATTTT. V is TRBV28 and J is TRBJ1-3; D call uncertain. Germline values: CDR1 MDHEN, CDR2 SYDVKM. This CDR3 has 16 amino acids.

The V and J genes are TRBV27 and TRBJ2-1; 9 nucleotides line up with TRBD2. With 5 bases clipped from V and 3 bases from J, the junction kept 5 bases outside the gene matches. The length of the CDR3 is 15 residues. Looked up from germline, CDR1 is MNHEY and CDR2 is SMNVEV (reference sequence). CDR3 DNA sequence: TGTGCCAGCAGTCTACCTAGCGGGGACTACAATGAGCAGTTCTTC. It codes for CASSLPSGDYNEQFF.

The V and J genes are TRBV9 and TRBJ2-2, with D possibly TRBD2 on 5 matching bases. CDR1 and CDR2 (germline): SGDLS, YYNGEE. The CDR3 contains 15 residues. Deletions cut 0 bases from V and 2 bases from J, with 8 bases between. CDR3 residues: CASSVGAGNTGELFF. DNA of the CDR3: TGTGCCAGCAGCGTAGGGGCGGGTAACACCGGGGAGCTGTTTTTT.

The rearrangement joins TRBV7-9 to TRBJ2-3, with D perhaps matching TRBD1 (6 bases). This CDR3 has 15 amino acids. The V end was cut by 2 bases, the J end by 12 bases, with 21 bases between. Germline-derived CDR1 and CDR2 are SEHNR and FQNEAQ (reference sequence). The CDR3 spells CASSLFGDTPNPQYF. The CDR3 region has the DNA TGTGCCAGCAGCTTATTTGGGGACACACCCAACCCCCAGTATTTT.

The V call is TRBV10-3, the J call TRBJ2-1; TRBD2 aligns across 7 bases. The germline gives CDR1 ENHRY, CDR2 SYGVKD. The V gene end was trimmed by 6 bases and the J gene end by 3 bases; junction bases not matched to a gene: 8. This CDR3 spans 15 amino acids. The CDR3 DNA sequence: TGTGCCATCAGGACCCCCGGGACTAACTACAATGAGCAGTTCTTC. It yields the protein CAIRTPGTNYNEQFF.

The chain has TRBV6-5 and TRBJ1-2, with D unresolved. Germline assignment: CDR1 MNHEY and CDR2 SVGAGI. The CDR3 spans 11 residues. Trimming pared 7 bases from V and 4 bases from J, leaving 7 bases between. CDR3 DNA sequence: TGTGCCAGCACCCCCCTCTATGGCTACACCTTC. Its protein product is CASTPLYGYTF.

The CDR3 DNA follows: TGTGCCAGTAGTATCGGACAGGGGGCGACCACTGAAGCTTTCTTT. It yields the protein CASSIGQGATTEAFF. The V gene is TRBV19, the J gene TRBJ1-1; TRBD1 matches 11 bases. V lost 3 bases and J lost 4; bases outside the gene matches: 4. The CDR3 has 15 amino acids. Germline V gene data show CDR1 as LNHDA and CDR2 as SQIVND (reference sequence).

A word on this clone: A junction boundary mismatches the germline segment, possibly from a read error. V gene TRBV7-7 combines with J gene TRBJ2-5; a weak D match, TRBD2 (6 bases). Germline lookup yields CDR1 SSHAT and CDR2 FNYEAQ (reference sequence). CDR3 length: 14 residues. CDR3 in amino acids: CASSLGGLGETQYF. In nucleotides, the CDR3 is TGTGCTAGCAGCTTAGGAGGGCTCGGAGAGACCCAGTACTTC.

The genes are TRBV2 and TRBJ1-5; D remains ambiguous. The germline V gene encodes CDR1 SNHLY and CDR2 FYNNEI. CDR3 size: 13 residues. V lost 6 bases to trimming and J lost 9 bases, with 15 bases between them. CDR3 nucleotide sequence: TGTGCCAGCAGCTACGGTCCCGAGTGGCCCCAGCATTTT. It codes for CASSYGPEWPQHF.

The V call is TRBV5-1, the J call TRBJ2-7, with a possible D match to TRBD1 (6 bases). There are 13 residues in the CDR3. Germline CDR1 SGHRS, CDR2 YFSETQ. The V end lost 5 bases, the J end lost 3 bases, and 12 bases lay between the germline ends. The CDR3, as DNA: TGCGCCAGCAGATACGGACAGAACTACGAGCAGTACTTC. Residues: CASRYGQNYEQYF.

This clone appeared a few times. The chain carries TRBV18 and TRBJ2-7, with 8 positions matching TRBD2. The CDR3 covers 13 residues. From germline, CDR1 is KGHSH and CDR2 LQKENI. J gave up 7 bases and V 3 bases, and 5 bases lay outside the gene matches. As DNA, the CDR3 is TGTGCCAGCTCACCGACCCCGGGGGGGGAGCAGTACTTC. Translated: CASSPTPGGEQYF.

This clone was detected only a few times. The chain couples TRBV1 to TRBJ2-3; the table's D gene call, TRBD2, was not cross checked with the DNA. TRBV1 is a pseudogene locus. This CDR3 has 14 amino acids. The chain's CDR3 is CTSTLAGLGDTQYF. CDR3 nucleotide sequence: TGCACCAGCACTCTAGCGGGGTTGGGAGATACGCAGTATTTT.

The CDR3 nucleotides read TGCGCCAGCAGTCCCACCGGGACAGGACAAGAGACCCAGTACTTC. Amino acid sequence: CASSPTGTGQETQYF. V gene TRBV10-1 combines with J gene TRBJ2-5; 8 positions match TRBD1. This CDR3 has 15 amino acids. The V and J ends lost 5 bases and 2 bases, in that order; junction bases with no gene match: 7. From germline, CDR1 is WNHNN and CDR2 SYGVQD (reference sequence).

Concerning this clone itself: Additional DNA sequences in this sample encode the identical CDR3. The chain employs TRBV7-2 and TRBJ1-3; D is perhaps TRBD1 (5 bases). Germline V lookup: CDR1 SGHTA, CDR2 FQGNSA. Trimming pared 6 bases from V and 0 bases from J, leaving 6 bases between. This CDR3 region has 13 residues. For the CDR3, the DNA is TGTGCCAGCAGGCAGGGCTCTGGAAACACCATATATTTT. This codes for CASRQGSGNTIYF.

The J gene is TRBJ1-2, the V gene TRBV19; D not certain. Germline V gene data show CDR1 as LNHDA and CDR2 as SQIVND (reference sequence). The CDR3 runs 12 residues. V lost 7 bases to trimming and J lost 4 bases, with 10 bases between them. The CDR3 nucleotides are TGTGCCAGTACGACACCAACCTATGGCTACACCTTC. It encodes CASTTPTYGYTF. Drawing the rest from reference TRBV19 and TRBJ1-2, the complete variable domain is DGGITQSPKYLFRKEGQNVTLSCEQNLNHDAMYWYRQDPGQGLRLIYYSQIVNDFQKGDIAEGYSVSREKKESFPLTVTSAQKNPTAFYLCASTTPTYGYTFGSGTRLTVV.

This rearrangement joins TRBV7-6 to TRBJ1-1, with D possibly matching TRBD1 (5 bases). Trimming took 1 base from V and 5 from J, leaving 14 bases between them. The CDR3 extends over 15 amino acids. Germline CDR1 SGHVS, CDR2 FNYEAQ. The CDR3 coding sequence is TGTGCCAGCAGCTTAGTTCCCTCGGGGGGGACTGAAGCTTTCTTT. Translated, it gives CASSLVPSGGTEAFF.